Shown below are 2 T cell receptor beta chains from a single sample sequenced in a study of blood T cells in healthy people across ages. With a J-beta primer mix and a sample-barcoded 5' primer, a second PCR ran 7 to 11 cycles. TCRdb called the 5' RACE reads again in MiXCR, with one record for every CDR3 protein. This sample has about 1.4 million distinct CDR3 sequences, with around 55% found just once. Sequenced input: blood. These receptors originate from a man younger than 30 in good health.

The chain links TRBV6-2 or TRBV6-3 to TRBJ2-5; no definite D call. V was shortened by 5 bases and J by 5 bases, with 12 bases between the two germline ends. The CDR3 totals 13 residues. CDR1 is MNHEY and CDR2 is SVGEGT in the germline V gene. CDR3 residues: CASSPLNSETQYF. CDR3 nucleotides: TGTGCCAGCAGTCCTCTTAACTCGGAGACCCAGTACTTC.

The chain carries TRBV27 and TRBJ1-1, with D possibly being TRBD1 (6 bases). The CDR3 has 14 amino acids. Looked up from germline, CDR1 is MNHEY and CDR2 is SMNVEV (reference sequence). Deletions cut 1 base from V and 2 bases from J, with 8 bases between. This CDR3 is CASSLFRGNTEAFF. CDR3 sequence (DNA): TGTGCCAGCAGTTTATTCAGGGGAAACACTGAAGCTTTCTTT.